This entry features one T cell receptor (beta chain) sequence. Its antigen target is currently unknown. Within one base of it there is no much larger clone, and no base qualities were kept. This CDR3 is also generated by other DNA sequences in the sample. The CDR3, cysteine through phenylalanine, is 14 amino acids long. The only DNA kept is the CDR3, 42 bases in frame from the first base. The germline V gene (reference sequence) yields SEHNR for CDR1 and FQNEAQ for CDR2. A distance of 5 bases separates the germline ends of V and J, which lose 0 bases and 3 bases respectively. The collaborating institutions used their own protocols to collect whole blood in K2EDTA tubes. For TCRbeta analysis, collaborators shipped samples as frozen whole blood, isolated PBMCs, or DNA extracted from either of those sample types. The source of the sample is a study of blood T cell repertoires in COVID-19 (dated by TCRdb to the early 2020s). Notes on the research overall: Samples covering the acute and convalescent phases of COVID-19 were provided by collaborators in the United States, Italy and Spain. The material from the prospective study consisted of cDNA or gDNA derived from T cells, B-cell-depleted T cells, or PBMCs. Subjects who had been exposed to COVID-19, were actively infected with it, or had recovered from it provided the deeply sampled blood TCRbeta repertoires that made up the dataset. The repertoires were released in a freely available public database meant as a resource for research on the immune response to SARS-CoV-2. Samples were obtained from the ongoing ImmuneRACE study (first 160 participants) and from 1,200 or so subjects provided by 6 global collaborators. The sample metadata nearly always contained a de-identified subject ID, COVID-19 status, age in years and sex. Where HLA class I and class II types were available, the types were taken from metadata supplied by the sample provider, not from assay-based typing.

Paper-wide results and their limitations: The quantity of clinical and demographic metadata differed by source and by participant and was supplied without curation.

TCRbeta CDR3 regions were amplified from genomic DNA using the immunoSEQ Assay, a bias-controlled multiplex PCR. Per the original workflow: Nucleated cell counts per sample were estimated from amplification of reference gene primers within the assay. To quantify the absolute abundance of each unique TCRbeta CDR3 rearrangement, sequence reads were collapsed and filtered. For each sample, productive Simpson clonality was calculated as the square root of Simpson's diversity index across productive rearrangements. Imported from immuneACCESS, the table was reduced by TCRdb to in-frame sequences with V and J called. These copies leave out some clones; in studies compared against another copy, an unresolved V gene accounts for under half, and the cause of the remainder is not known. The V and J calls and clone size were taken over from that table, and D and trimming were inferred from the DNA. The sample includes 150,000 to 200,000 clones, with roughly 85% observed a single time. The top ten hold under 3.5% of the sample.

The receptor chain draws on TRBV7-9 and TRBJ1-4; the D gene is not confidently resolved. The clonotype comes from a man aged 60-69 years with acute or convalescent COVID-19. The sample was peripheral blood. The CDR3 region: CASSLAGANEKLFF. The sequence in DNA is TGTGCCAGCAGCTTAGCAGGAGCTAATGAAAAACTGTTTTTT. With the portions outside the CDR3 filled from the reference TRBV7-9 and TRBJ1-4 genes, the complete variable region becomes DTGVSQNPRHKITKRGQNVTFRCDPISEHNRLYWYRQTLGQGPEFLTYFQNEAQLEKSRLLSDRFSAERPKGSFSTLEIQRTEQGDSAMYLCASSLAGANEKLFFGSGTQLSVL.